This TCR beta chain derives from a study of T cell responses to AZD1222 COVID-19 vaccine. General study findings and limits: Regions 160-218 and 743-854 held dominance among vaccine-associated CD4 TCRs, which spanned spike. The study reported that nearly half of spike-specific TCRs target unmutated variant regions.

Germline V CDR1 and CDR2: SNHLY, FYNNEI. This CDR3 is built from 10 residues. Trimming pared 8 bases from V and 6 bases from J, leaving 8 bases between. This table comes from immunoSEQ multiplex PCR, and its TCRdb copy is limited to in-frame clones, with some not included. The data show some 120,000 clones, about 91% seen once. This clone came up once. Its antigen is not known. The source of this sequence is an adult who received the AZD1222 COVID-19 vaccine. The material sequenced was peripheral blood, taken 28 days after the second AZD1222 dose. The chain has TRBV2 and TRBJ2-7; no definite D call. DNA of the CDR3: TGTGCCAGCCTAGGGTCCGAGCAGTACTTC. Residues: CASLGSEQYF.